These T cell receptor beta chains were read from a single sample in a study of tumor-infiltrating lymphocytes in primary liver carcinoma. One entry per CDR3 protein results from TCRdb running MiXCR on the multiplex PCR reads. Among 110,000 or so distinct CDR3 sequences listed, roughly 80% were seen once. The sample was liver tumor tissue from sampling region 3. Every receptor here comes from a man aged 35-49 years with primary liver carcinoma and hepatitis B virus infection. Each CDR3 is given with its conserved first and last residue. Fields, in order: clone size, D gene, J gene, V gene, CDR3 DNA, CDR3 protein. The D gene is left open where the match is weak. Size tells how often a clone was seen (once, few, many) or the class of an expanded clone, and some rows leave it out.

clone size: many
D gene: TRBD2
J gene: TRBJ2-5
V gene: TRBV6-1
CDR3 DNA: TGTGCCAGCAGTTATGGACTAGTCCAAGAGACCCAGTACTTC
CDR3 protein: CASSYGLVQETQYF

clone size: .
D gene: .
J gene: TRBJ2-5
V gene: TRBV18
CDR3 DNA: TGTGCAAGCTCACCAATGAGGATGGGAGAGACCCAGTGCTTC
CDR3 protein: CASSPMRMGETQCF

clone size: .
D gene: .
J gene: TRBJ2-2
V gene: TRBV6-4
CDR3 DNA: TGTGCCAACAGTGTGGAAGGGGCAGGGGAGCTGTTCTTT
CDR3 protein: CANSVEGAGELFF

clone size: .
D gene: .
J gene: TRBJ2-4
V gene: TRBV11-2
CDR3 DNA: TGTGTCAGCAGCTTACAAGCCAAAAACATTCAGTATTTC
CDR3 protein: CVSSLQAKNIQYF

clone size: .
D gene: .
J gene: TRBJ2-6
V gene: TRBV6-1
CDR3 DNA: TGTGCCGGCAGTGAAGCACAGGGTGGGGCCAACGTCCTGCCTTTC
CDR3 protein: CAGSEAQGGANVLPF

clone size: .
D gene: .
J gene: TRBJ1-6
V gene: TRBV4-3
CDR3 DNA: TGCGCCAGCAACTCCTGGGACTGGGGAAGGAATTCACCCCTTCACTTT
CDR3 protein: CASNSWDWGRNSPLHF

clone size: .
D gene: .
J gene: TRBJ1-2
V gene: TRBV7-9
CDR3 DNA: TGTGTCAGCAGTCTGGAGTTGGATGGCTACACCTTC
CDR3 protein: CVSSLELDGYTF

clone size: .
D gene: .
J gene: TRBJ1-5
V gene: TRBV6-2/TRBV6-3
CDR3 DNA: TGTGTCAGTAGTTACTCCCCTTACAGGGATAGCAATCAGCCCCAGCATTTT
CDR3 protein: CVSSYSPYRDSNQPQHF

clone size: many
D gene: TRBD1
J gene: TRBJ1-4
V gene: TRBV28
CDR3 DNA: TGTGCCACCACAGGGGGCGCGGGCGAAAAACTGTTTTTT
CDR3 protein: CATTGGAGEKLFF

clone size: .
D gene: .
J gene: TRBJ1-5
V gene: TRBV11-2
CDR3 DNA: TGTGCCAGGAGTTTAGTAGGGGTAACAGGGAGCAATCAGCCCCAGCTTTTT
CDR3 protein: CARSLVGVTGSNQPQLF

clone size: .
D gene: TRBD1
J gene: TRBJ2-5
V gene: TRBV20-1
CDR3 DNA: TGCAGTGCTAGCCCCAGGGGGCGGCAAGAGACCCAGTACTTC
CDR3 protein: CSASPRGRQETQYF

clone size: .
D gene: TRBD2
J gene: TRBJ2-1
V gene: TRBV6-4
CDR3 DNA: TGTGCCAGCAGTGACGGGATTAGCGGGAACAGTGAGCAGTTCTTC
CDR3 protein: CASSDGISGNSEQFF

clone size: .
D gene: .
J gene: TRBJ1-5
V gene: TRBV4-2
CDR3 DNA: TGTGCCAGCAGCCCTGCCGTTGGGGATCAGCCCCAGCATTTT
CDR3 protein: CASSPAVGDQPQHF

clone size: .
D gene: TRBD2
J gene: TRBJ2-1
V gene: TRBV29-1
CDR3 DNA: TGTAGCAGGCAAGGACTAGCGGGAGTAGGTGAGCAGTTCTTC
CDR3 protein: CSRQGLAGVGEQFF

clone size: .
D gene: .
J gene: TRBJ1-6
V gene: TRBV11-3
CDR3 DNA: TGTGCCAGCAGCTTAGCCCGTAATTCACCCCTCCACTTT
CDR3 protein: CASSLARNSPLHF

clone size: .
D gene: .
J gene: TRBJ2-1
V gene: TRBV6-2/TRBV6-3
CDR3 DNA: TGTGCCAGCAGTTACTCTAAGAATCCATATGACCAAGTCTTC
CDR3 protein: CASSYSKNPYDQVF